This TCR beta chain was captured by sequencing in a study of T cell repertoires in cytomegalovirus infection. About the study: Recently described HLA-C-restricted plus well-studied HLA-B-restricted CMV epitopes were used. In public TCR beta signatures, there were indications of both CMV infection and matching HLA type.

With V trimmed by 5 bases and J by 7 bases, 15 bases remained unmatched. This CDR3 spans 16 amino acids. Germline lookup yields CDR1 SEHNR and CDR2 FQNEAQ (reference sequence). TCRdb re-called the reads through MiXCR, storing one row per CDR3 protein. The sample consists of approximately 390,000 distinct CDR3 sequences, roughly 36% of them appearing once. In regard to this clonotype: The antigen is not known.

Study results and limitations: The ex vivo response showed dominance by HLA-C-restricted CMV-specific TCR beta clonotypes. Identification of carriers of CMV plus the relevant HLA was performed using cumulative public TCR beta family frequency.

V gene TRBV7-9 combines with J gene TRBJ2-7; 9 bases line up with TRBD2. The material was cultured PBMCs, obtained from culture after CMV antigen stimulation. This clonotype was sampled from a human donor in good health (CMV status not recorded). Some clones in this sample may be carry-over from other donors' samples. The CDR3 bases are TGTGCCAGCAGCCTCGGGACTAGCAGCTTCGTGGGGGAGCAGTACGTC. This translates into CASSLGTSSFVGEQYV.